The next 17 T cell receptor beta chains were all read from a single sample in a study of cytomegalovirus exposure and HLA in healthy donors. Amplification used 60 Vbeta primers and 13 Jbeta primers. The assay was immunoSEQ multiplex PCR, and TCRdb's table has in-frame clones only and misses some. The table lists fewer than 150,000 clones, more than 70% of them singletons. Material for sequencing was PBMCs. Every receptor here comes from a man aged 45-60 years in good health and CMV-seronegative.

The chain recombines TRBV9 with TRBJ1-1; 10 positions match TRBD1. Germline V lookup: CDR1 SGDLS, CDR2 YYNGEE. The V gene end was trimmed by 3 bases and the J gene end by 5 bases; junction bases not matched to a gene: 4. The CDR3 extends over 14 amino acids. CDR3: CASSGQGAHTEAFF. CDR3 bases: TGTGCCAGCAGCGGACAGGGGGCTCATACTGAAGCTTTCTTT. Drawing the rest from reference TRBV9 and TRBJ1-1, the complete variable domain is DSGVTQTPKHLITATGQRVTLRCSPRSGDLSVYWYQQSLDQGLQFLIQYYNGEERAKGNILERFSAQQFPDLHSELNLSSLELGDSALYFCASSGQGAHTEAFFGQGTRLTVV.

This chain joins TRBV19 and TRBJ2-5; tentative D call: TRBD1 (6 bases). V was shortened by 4 bases and J by 5 bases, with 17 bases between the two germline ends. CDR1 and CDR2 from the germline V gene are LNHDA and SQIVND (reference sequence). The CDR3 spans 15 residues. The CDR3 spells CASSTPSQGRETQYF. CDR3 DNA sequence: TGTGCCAGTAGTACTCCTTCACAGGGCCGGGAGACCCAGTACTTC. Full variable domain (missing parts from reference TRBV19 and TRBJ2-5): DGGITQSPKYLFRKEGQNVTLSCEQNLNHDAMYWYRQDPGQGLRLIYYSQIVNDFQKGDIAEGYSVSREKKESFPLTVTSAQKNPTAFYLCASSTPSQGRETQYFGPGTRLLVL.

The chain combines TRBV30 with TRBJ1-4; no clear D gene. This CDR3 contains 15 residues. V shed 2 bases and J shed 7 bases, with 17 bases lying between them. Germline V CDR1 and CDR2: GTSNPN, SVGIG (reference sequence). Written as DNA, the CDR3 is TGTGCCTGGAGTCTCTTGTCTTGGGAGCCTGAAAAACTGTTTTTT. Translating gives CAWSLLSWEPEKLFF.

The count of this clone is one. The chain is built from TRBV7-7 and TRBJ2-1; possibly TRBD2 for D (6 bases). Trimming removed 3 bases from V and 7 bases from J, with 16 bases in between. The V gene's germline CDR1 is SSHAT and CDR2 FNYEAQ (reference sequence). This CDR3 spans 15 amino acids. CDR3 in amino acids: CASSFELGGENEQFF. Written as DNA, the CDR3 is TGTGCCAGCAGCTTCGAACTTGGAGGGGAGAATGAGCAGTTCTTC.

The V gene is TRBV6-4, the J gene TRBJ2-6; the D is unclear. Germline values: CDR1 MRHNA, CDR2 SNTAGT. There are 15 residues in the CDR3. V was pared by 5 bases and J by 0 bases, with 8 bases between. The CDR3 DNA is TGTGCCAGCAGTCCTACCTTCTCTGGGGCCAACGTCCTGACTTTC. Protein: CASSPTFSGANVLTF.

This clone was recorded a few times. The chain is built from TRBV7-2 and TRBJ2-5; 7 nucleotides match TRBD2. The CDR3 length is 14 residues. After removal of 5 bases from V and 2 bases from J, the junction contained 5 bases not matched to a gene. Germline loops: CDR1 SGHTA, CDR2 FQGNSA. The DNA for the CDR3 is TGTGCCAGCAGCCGGGACTACCTACAAGAGACCCAGTACTTC. Protein: CASSRDYLQETQYF.

The rearrangement joins TRBV5-8 to TRBJ1-6; 7 bases match TRBD1. Looked up from germline, CDR1 is SGHTS and CDR2 is YDEGEE. The J segment lost 5 bases and the V segment lost 4 bases, leaving 6 bases of the junction unmatched. The CDR3 loop spans 15 amino acids. The CDR3 reads CASSGRQGNNSPLHF. The DNA for the CDR3 is TGTGCCAGCAGCGGACGACAGGGCAATAATTCACCCCTCCACTTT.

This chain links TRBV6-1 with TRBJ2-7, with D possibly being TRBD1 (5 bases). V was shortened by 4 bases and J by 6 bases, with 10 bases between the two germline ends. The CDR3 is 12 amino acids. Germline V gene data show CDR1 as MNHNS and CDR2 as SASEGT. This CDR3 reads CASSAQGTEQYF. The DNA of the CDR3 is TGTGCCAGCAGTGCGCAGGGAACCGAGCAGTACTTC.

The rearrangement joins TRBV5-6 to TRBJ1-6; tentative D call: TRBD1 (5 bases). Trimming removed 3 bases from V and 6 bases from J, with 19 bases in between. The CDR3 consists of 17 residues. CDR1 is SGHDT, CDR2 YYEEEE, per germline. CDR3 protein: CASSWAQEPTSNSPLHF. The CDR3 DNA reads as TGTGCCAGCAGCTGGGCACAGGAACCTACCTCTAATTCACCCCTCCACTTT.

The chain carries TRBV5-1 and TRBJ2-7, with D unclear. CDR1 is SGHRS, CDR2 YFSETQ, per germline. The CDR3 is 13 residues long. V was cut by 4 bases and J by 0 bases, with 8 bases left in between. CDR3 amino acids: CASSQLSSYEQYF. CDR3 DNA sequence: TGCGCCAGCAGCCAACTGAGCTCCTACGAGCAGTACTTC.

The rearrangement uses TRBV5-1 and TRBJ2-2; TRBD1 matches 8 bases. The CDR3 length is 19 residues. V lost 7 bases and J lost 1; bases outside the gene matches: 18. In germline, CDR1 is SGHRS, CDR2 YFSETQ. Here the CDR3 DNA reads TGCGCCAGCGGCCGAAACGCAGGGGGCATTGTCGGGAACACCGGGGAGCTGTTTTTT. This sequence encodes CASGRNAGGIVGNTGELFF.

The V gene is TRBV9, the J gene TRBJ2-2, with a weak D call TRBD2 (5 bases). Germline V lookup: CDR1 SGDLS, CDR2 YYNGEE. CDR3 length equals 14 residues. Trimming took 5 bases from V and 2 from J, leaving 10 bases between them. In nucleotides, the CDR3 is TGTGCCAGCAGGAGAGGGATAAACACCGGGGAGCTGTTTTTT. It translates to CASRRGINTGELFF.

CDR3 loop: CASSVGSFSNQPQHF. The DNA of the CDR3 is TGTGCCAGCAGTGTTGGCAGTTTTAGCAATCAGCCCCAGCATTTT. The rearrangement links TRBV2 to TRBJ1-5; D not resolved. V lost 4 bases and J 0 bases, leaving 10 bases between the germline ends. Germline V gene data show CDR1 as SNHLY and CDR2 as FYNNEI. The CDR3 is made up of 15 amino acids. The full variable domain, rest sourced from reference TRBV2 and TRBJ1-5, is EPEVTQTPSHQVTQMGQEVILRCVPISNHLYFYWYRQILGQKVEFLVSFYNNEISEKSEIFDDQFSVERPDGSNFTLKIRSTKLEDSAMYFCASSVGSFSNQPQHFGDGTRLSIL.

This chain uses TRBV19 with TRBJ1-4; 7 bases map to TRBD1. V shed 0 bases, J shed 8 bases, and the junction held 6 bases outside the gene matches. The CDR3 has 15 residues. Germline CDR1 and CDR2: LNHDA and SQIVND (reference sequence). The CDR3 nucleotides read TGTGCCAGTAGTATAGATCGACAGGGAGGCGAAAAACTGTTTTTT. Amino acids: CASSIDRQGGEKLFF.

A word on this clone: Relative to the germline gene, one junction end is altered; a read error may explain this. Other DNA sequences in the same sample also yield this CDR3. The genes are TRBV11-3 and TRBJ2-4; 10 bases map to TRBD2. This CDR3 region has 15 residues. Germline loops: CDR1 SGHNT, CDR2 YENEEA. The CDR3 here is CASSLAGGGKNIQYF. CDR3 DNA sequence: TGTGCTAGCAGCTTAGCGGGGGGCGGGAAAAACATTCAGTACTTC.

The V and J genes are TRBV28 and TRBJ2-7; 7 positions match TRBD1. With 2 bases clipped from V and 5 bases from J, the junction kept 9 bases outside the gene matches. The CDR3 is made up of 15 amino acids. CDR1 is MDHEN and CDR2 is SYDVKM in the germline V gene. The CDR3 nucleotides read TGTGCCAGCAGTTTACCAGGGGGTGCCCAGAACGAGCAGTACTTC. It yields the protein CASSLPGGAQNEQYF.

CDR3 in amino acids: CASSSDGSLANYGYTF. The CDR3 DNA sequence: TGCGCCAGCAGCTCGGACGGGAGTTTAGCTAACTATGGCTACACCTTC. The genes are TRBV5-1 and TRBJ1-2; D is unresolved. Deletions cut 3 bases from V and 0 bases from J, with 15 bases between. Per germline, CDR1 SGHRS and CDR2 YFSETQ. The CDR3 contains 16 residues.